This entry concerns a single T cell receptor beta chain. The antigen remains unidentified. Sequencing used immunoSEQ multiplex PCR; TCRdb keeps in-frame clones, though not all of them. The sample comprises some 1,900,000 clones, about 95% of which are singletons, and 1.2% rests with the top ten. The sample is drawn from a study of shared clonotypes between healthy human individuals. Study-level information: Plates per donor: three CD4 naive, three CD4 memory, two CD8 naive, one CD8 memory. Notes on the study in general: Between four donors, naive CD4 clonotypes were shared at a level of around 4.8%.

Positive CCR7 selection of CD45RO-negative cells yielded the naive CD8 cells, and terminally differentiated effector memory CD45RA+ cells were excluded. Germline V gene sequence: CDR1 MDHEN, CDR2 SYDVKM. The CDR3 spans 15 residues. V gave up 1 base and J gave up 4 bases, with 11 bases separating them. The sequenced material came from naive CD8+ T cells sorted from blood. The origin of this receptor is a man aged 18 to 30 in good health. The chain couples TRBV28 to TRBJ1-3; possibly TRBD1 for D (5 bases). CDR3 nucleotide sequence: TGTGCCAGCAGTTTATCTGGGGCTGGGGGAAACACCATATATTTT. Encoded protein: CASSLSGAGGNTIYF. Using reference TRBV28 and TRBJ1-3 for the parts outside the CDR3, the full variable domain is DVKVTQSSRYLVKRTGEKVFLECVQDMDHENMFWYRQDPGLGLRLIYFSYDVKMKEKGDIPEGYSVSREKKERFSLILESASTNQTSMYLCASSLSGAGGNTIYFGEGSWLTVV.